This TCR beta chain stems from a study of cytomegalovirus exposure and HLA in healthy donors. General study findings and limits: CMV antigen specificity of a few CMV-associated chains was confirmed in vitro.

This clone appeared a single time. Its antigen is not identified. This CDR3 is 12 amino acids long. Germline CDR1 reads PRHDT; CDR2 reads FYEKMQ (reference sequence). The ends were cut back, 5 bases at V and 11 bases at J, with 13 bases in the middle. Profiling relied on immunoSEQ multiplex PCR, and the TCRdb table lists in-frame clones only, not all of them. Of about 120,000 clones listed, about 82% are singletons. This receptor was obtained from a young man in good health and CMV-seronegative. This rearrangement joins TRBV13 to TRBJ2-1; D ambiguous. Source material: PBMCs. CDR3 DNA sequence: TGTGCCAGCAGCGTCACACCAGAACAGCAGTTCTTC. Translation: CASSVTPEQQFF.